Presented here are 5 T cell receptor beta chains from one specimen sequenced in a study of memory CD4+ T cells and cytomegalovirus serostatus (dated by TCRdb to the late 2010s). Library generation was performed with the immunoSEQ multiplex PCR assay. TCRdb obtained this table from immuneACCESS and retained in-frame rearrangements with V and J assigned. These tables miss some clones; where compared with another copy, unresolved V genes account for less than half of the shortfall, and the remainder is unexplained. The sample data list approximately 56,000 clones, and around 80% of these were observed just once. Less than 0.5% of the sample is held by the ten biggest clonotypes. Single viable CD3+CD4+CD8-CD45RO+ cells were sorted as memory CD4+ T cells on a FACSAria II. Sequencing was performed on memory CD4+ T cells from blood. These receptors were collected from an adult in good health and CMV-seronegative.

This chain uses TRBV5-6 with TRBJ1-3; the D is unclear. Trimming stripped 0 bases from V and 1 base from J, with 14 bases between. The germline CDR1 and CDR2 sequences are SGHDT and YYEEEE. The CDR3 runs to 17 residues. The CDR3 spells CASSLAGQLVSGNTIYF. In nucleotides, the CDR3 is TGTGCCAGCAGCTTGGCTGGGCAGCTCGTTTCTGGAAACACCATATATTTT.

J is TRBJ2-7 and V is TRBV4-2, with TRBD1 as a possible D gene (6 bases). Trimming pared 2 bases from V and 5 bases from J, leaving 13 bases between. CDR3 length equals 14 residues. Germline V CDR1 and CDR2: LGHNA, YNFKEQ. In DNA form, the CDR3 reads TGTGCCAGCAGCCAATACAACAGGGTCGACGAGCAGTACTTC. This codes for CASSQYNRVDEQYF.

The rearrangement links TRBV11-2 to TRBJ2-5; D gene unclear. This CDR3 region has 14 residues. The V end was cut by 4 bases, the J end by 1 base, with 10 bases between. Per the germline V gene, CDR1 is SGHAT and CDR2 is FQNNGV. CDR3 amino acids: CASSSSRFQETQYF. For the CDR3, the DNA is TGTGCCAGCAGCTCGTCCAGGTTCCAAGAGACCCAGTACTTC.

This chain connects TRBV5-4 to TRBJ2-5; D might be TRBD1 or TRBD2, each matching 7 bases. CDR3 size: 15 residues. Germline CDR1 SGHNT, CDR2 YYREEE (reference sequence). The V and J ends lost 4 bases and 3 bases respectively, with 16 bases between them. DNA for the CDR3: TGTGCCAGCAGCCAGCAGGGGGGGGCGAAAGAGACCCAGTACTTC. It translates to CASSQQGGAKETQYF.

The rearrangement uses TRBV5-4 and TRBJ2-7; possible D gene TRBD2, 6 bases. Germline V lookup: CDR1 SGHNT, CDR2 YYREEE (reference sequence). V lost 3 bases and J lost 1, with 11 bases in between. The CDR3 loop spans 14 amino acids. The CDR3 DNA sequence: TGTGCCAGCAGCTGGGACGGGGGATCCTACGAGCAGTACTTC. This codes for CASSWDGGSYEQYF.